This T cell receptor (beta chain) originates from a study of blood T cell repertoires in COVID-19. On the study more broadly: There were acute and convalescent COVID-19 samples, and they came from the United States, Italy and Spain. PBMCs, B-cell-depleted T cells, or T cells were the source of the cDNA or gDNA that made up the material.

The CDR3 is made up of 19 amino acids. Trimming removed 1 base at V and 0 bases at J, with 20 bases between. The germline CDR1 and CDR2 sequences are SGHRS and YFSETQ. In the study's own analysis: How many nucleated cells were present was estimated from reference gene primer amplification. Sequencing was performed with immunoSEQ multiplex PCR; in TCRdb, only in-frame clones are kept and a portion is missing. V and J calls and clone size are given by that table; D and trimming were obtained from the DNA. The top ten clones hold more than 2% of a sample with 80,000 to 90,000 clones, around four fifths of them seen once.

The V gene is TRBV5-1, the J gene TRBJ2-1; D perhaps matches TRBD1 (6 bases). This receptor was identified in an older woman with acute or convalescent COVID-19. Sequenced: peripheral blood. This CDR3 is CASSLPLVTGDISYNEQFF. The CDR3 DNA reads as TGCGCCAGCAGCTTGCCTCTTGTGACAGGAGATATCTCCTACAATGAGCAGTTCTTC. Based on the CDR3 plus reference TRBV5-1 and TRBJ2-1, the full variable domain is KAGVTQTPRYLIKTRGQQVTLSCSPISGHRSVSWYQQTPGQGLQFLFEYFSETQRNKGNFPGRFSGRQFSNSRSEMNVSTLELGDSALYLCASSLPLVTGDISYNEQFFGPGTRLTVL.